One and the same sample provided the 29 T cell receptor beta chains below, sequenced in a study of OX40 agonist ivuxolimab in advanced cancers. The table came from immunoSEQ multiplex PCR; TCRdb's copy has only in-frame clones and leaves some out. The sample comprises more than 50,000 clones, roughly 87% of which are singletons, and around 2% rests with the top ten. The source was CD4+ or CD8+ T cells sorted from blood, collected in a trial of the OX40 agonist ivuxolimab. The source is an adult with an advanced solid tumor such as melanoma, head and neck, liver or kidney cancer.

This clone was seen a few times. V and J are TRBV18 and TRBJ1-4; tentatively, D is TRBD1 (5 bases). The CDR3 is 14 amino acids. V lost 4 bases, J lost 6 bases, and 12 bases lay in between. Looked up from germline, CDR1 is KGHSH and CDR2 is LQKENI. The CDR3 reads CASSLQGGDEKLFF. CDR3 in DNA: TGTGCCAGCTCACTCCAGGGAGGCGATGAAAAACTGTTTTTT. Variable domain in full (rest from reference TRBV18 and TRBJ1-4): NAGVMQNPRHLVRRRGQEARLRCSPMKGHSHVYWYRQLPEEGLKFMVYLQKENIIDESGMPKERFSAEFPKEGPSILRIQQVVRGDSAAYFCASSLQGGDEKLFFGSGTQLSVL.

The chain couples TRBV6-1 to TRBJ1-1; D possibly corresponds to TRBD1 (6 bases). Trimming took off 1 base at V and 4 bases at J, with 13 bases between the two ends. The CDR3 runs to 15 residues. Germline V lookup: CDR1 MNHNS, CDR2 SASEGT. CDR3 sequence (DNA): TGTGCCAGCAGTGAAGGGGTCAAGGGGGGCACTGAAGCTTTCTTT. Amino acids: CASSEGVKGGTEAFF.

This clone appeared a single time. The V gene is TRBV25-1, the J gene TRBJ2-5, with a possible D match to TRBD2 (6 bases). Germline V CDR1 and CDR2: MGHDK, SYGVNS. Trimming left V 6 bases short and J 5 bases short, with 13 bases between. The CDR3 runs to 13 residues. Here the CDR3 reads CASREGQGETQYF. CDR3 nucleotide sequence: TGTGCCAGCAGGGAGGGCCAGGGTGAGACCCAGTACTTC.

This sequence joins TRBV28 and TRBJ2-3; D is undetermined. The CDR3 runs 15 residues. V was clipped by 9 bases and J by 1 base, with 17 bases between them. The germline CDR1 and CDR2 sequences are MDHEN and SYDVKM. CDR3 in DNA: TGTGCCAGTGTTGGGGTTCGGACGGGCACAGATACGCAGTATTTT. This encodes CASVGVRTGTDTQYF.

This clone was counted only a few times. The chain has TRBV18 and TRBJ2-1, with 8 bases that match TRBD2. The junction had 2 bases not matched to a gene; V was cut back by 5 bases and J by 8 bases. Germline CDR1 KGHSH, CDR2 LQKENI. This CDR3 is 12 amino acids long. CDR3 region: CASSGLADEQFF. CDR3 bases: TGTGCCAGCTCAGGACTAGCAGATGAGCAGTTCTTC.

The chain combines TRBV25-1 with TRBJ1-4, with D perhaps TRBD1 (6 bases). V lost 9 bases, J lost 8 bases, and 22 bases lay in between. Germline CDR1 reads MGHDK; CDR2 reads SYGVNS. The CDR3 sequence is 15 residues long. The CDR3 spells CASQGGTGILEKLFF. Written as DNA, the CDR3 is TGTGCCAGTCAAGGGGGTACAGGGATATTAGAAAAACTGTTTTTT.

The CDR3 sequence is CASTQRGGTEAFF. In nucleotides, the CDR3 is TGTGCCAGCACCCAGCGGGGCGGCACTGAAGCTTTCTTT. This rearrangement joins TRBV6-5 to TRBJ1-1, with D perhaps TRBD1 (5 bases). Germline assignment: CDR1 MNHEY and CDR2 SVGAGI. CDR3 size: 13 residues. V gave up 7 bases and J gave up 4 bases, with 13 bases separating them.

This sequence joins TRBV29-1 and TRBJ2-5, with 9 positions matching TRBD1. Germline V gene data show CDR1 as SQVTM and CDR2 as ANQGSEA. J was trimmed by 2 bases and V by 2 bases; bases with no gene match: 15. The CDR3 runs 18 residues. Here the CDR3 reads CSVEPRGQGRGSQETQYF. CDR3 coding DNA: TGCAGCGTTGAACCGAGGGGACAGGGACGTGGGTCTCAAGAGACCCAGTACTTC.

The chain couples TRBV7-2 to TRBJ2-3; D ambiguous. V gave up 2 bases and J gave up 5 bases, with 2 bases separating them. Germline CDR1 reads SGHTA; CDR2 reads FQGNSA. The CDR3 has 11 amino acids. CDR3 amino acids: CASSLKDTQYF. CDR3 nucleotide sequence: TGTGCCAGCAGCTTAAAAGATACGCAGTATTTT.

The rearrangement uses TRBV7-9 and TRBJ1-5, with 8 bases aligning to TRBD1. Germline CDR1 SEHNR, CDR2 FQNEAQ (reference sequence). V lost 4 bases and J lost 5; bases outside the gene matches: 10. The CDR3 extends over 16 amino acids. The CDR3 region has the DNA TGTGCCAGCAGCTCCCTCGGGCAGGGGGCTCATCAGCCCCAGCATTTT. It codes for CASSSLGQGAHQPQHF.

This clone was detected a few times. The chain combines TRBV10-3 with TRBJ1-6; D gene ambiguous. Trimming stripped 9 bases from V and 7 bases from J, with 16 bases between. Germline-derived CDR1 and CDR2 are ENHRY and SYGVKD. This CDR3 is built from 14 residues. This CDR3 is CAMATDGPNSPLHF. The CDR3, as DNA: TGTGCCATGGCGACGGACGGACCGAATTCACCCCTCCACTTT.

The rearrangement links TRBV19 to TRBJ1-1, with D unclear. Germline V gene lookup returns CDR1 LNHDA and CDR2 SQIVND (reference sequence). The germline V and J ends were trimmed by 5 bases and 2 bases, with 12 bases remaining between them. This CDR3 is built from 14 residues. CDR3 residues: CASSFQNLNTEAFF. DNA of the CDR3: TGTGCCAGTAGTTTTCAGAACCTAAACACTGAAGCTTTCTTT.

The chain uses TRBV7-8 and TRBJ1-4, with D maybe TRBD1 (6 bases). Germline lookup yields CDR1 SGHVS and CDR2 FQNEAQ. Deletions cut 6 bases from V and 7 bases from J, with 15 bases between. The CDR3 has 14 residues. CDR3 nucleotides: TGTGCCAGCAGACCCGACAGGCGTGGTGAAAAACTGTTTTTT. Amino acids: CASRPDRRGEKLFF.

This clone appeared a single time. The J gene is TRBJ2-7, the V gene TRBV11-2; unclear D gene. V shed 1 base and J shed 7 bases, with 8 bases lying between them. Germline V lookup: CDR1 SGHAT, CDR2 FQNNGV. This CDR3 comprises 12 residues. The CDR3: CASSLVLEEQYF. The CDR3 DNA sequence: TGTGCCAGCAGCTTAGTGTTGGAAGAGCAGTACTTC.

This chain joins TRBV19 and TRBJ1-1; D might be TRBD1 (5 bases). V lost 5 bases to trimming and J lost 3 bases, with 13 bases between them. The CDR3 spans 14 residues. Germline V gene sequence: CDR1 LNHDA, CDR2 SQIVND (reference sequence). This chain's CDR3 is CASSVDTWDTEAFF. The CDR3 region has the DNA TGTGCCAGTAGTGTGGACACATGGGACACTGAAGCTTTCTTT. Full variable domain (rest looked up from reference TRBV19 and TRBJ1-1): DGGITQSPKYLFRKEGQNVTLSCEQNLNHDAMYWYRQDPGQGLRLIYYSQIVNDFQKGDIAEGYSVSREKKESFPLTVTSAQKNPTAFYLCASSVDTWDTEAFFGQGTRLTVV.

V is TRBV4-1 and J is TRBJ2-2; D remains ambiguous. Germline V lookup: CDR1 MGHRA, CDR2 YSYEKL. V was pared by 6 bases and J by 1 base, with 15 bases between. The CDR3 spans 16 residues. Here the CDR3 reads CASRGLGKLNTGELFF. The CDR3 coding sequence is TGCGCCAGCAGGGGTCTTGGGAAGTTGAACACCGGGGAGCTGTTTTTT.

V is TRBV5-6 and J is TRBJ1-4, with TRBD1 matching 9 bases. J gave up 8 bases and V 4 bases, and 12 bases lay outside the gene matches. Per germline, CDR1 SGHDT and CDR2 YYEEEE. The CDR3 length is 16 residues. For the CDR3, the DNA is TGTGCCAGCAGCCAAAAAAACCGGGACAGGGTGGAAAAACTGTTTTTT. It yields the protein CASSQKNRDRVEKLFF.

This chain joins TRBV27 and TRBJ2-1, with 7 nucleotides matching TRBD1. Germline CDR1 MNHEY, CDR2 SMNVEV (reference sequence). The CDR3 runs 15 residues. Unmatched junction bases numbered 11, after V lost 6 bases and J lost 6 bases. DNA for the CDR3: TGTGCCAGCAGCACTGACAGGGCGAGGGGCAATGAGCAGTTCTTC. Encoded protein: CASSTDRARGNEQFF.

The chain couples TRBV7-9 to TRBJ2-3; 11 bases are a match to TRBD2. Losses at the gene ends were 5 bases for V and 3 bases for J; bases not matched to a gene: 1. In germline, CDR1 is SEHNR, CDR2 FQNEAQ (reference sequence). The CDR3 is made up of 14 amino acids. The CDR3 spells CASSTSGRTDTQYF. Here the CDR3 DNA reads TGTGCCAGCAGCACTAGCGGGAGAACAGATACGCAGTATTTT.

J is TRBJ1-5 and V is TRBV2, with a tentative D call TRBD1 (5 bases). In germline, CDR1 is SNHLY, CDR2 FYNNEI. The CDR3 runs to 14 residues. Trimming removed 5 bases at V and 6 bases at J, with 14 bases between. The CDR3 DNA reads TGTGCCAGCAGTAGGCAGGGCCGCGGTCAGCCCCAGCATTTT. It is translated as CASSRQGRGQPQHF.

The chain combines TRBV19 with TRBJ1-2; 12 bases are a match to TRBD1. Trimming removed 5 bases from V and 6 bases from J; junction bases left unmatched: 7. CDR3 length equals 15 residues. Per germline, CDR1 LNHDA and CDR2 SQIVND (reference sequence). The CDR3 sequence: CASSQGTGGPHGYTF. In DNA form, the CDR3 reads TGTGCCAGTAGTCAAGGGACAGGGGGCCCGCATGGCTACACCTTC.

This sequence joins TRBV30 and TRBJ1-1; a possible D gene is TRBD1 (5 bases). The germline V gene encodes CDR1 GTSNPN and CDR2 SVGIG (reference sequence). The CDR3 is 12 residues long. V was cut by 1 base and J by 7 bases, with 10 bases left in between. The CDR3 protein is CAWSEGIVEAFF. The CDR3 DNA sequence: TGTGCCTGGAGTGAGGGGATCGTTGAAGCTTTCTTT.

In this sample, this clone turned up a few times. This chain connects TRBV7-9 to TRBJ2-1; 12 bases align to TRBD2. The CDR3 is 14 residues long. Germline CDR1 is SEHNR and CDR2 is FQNEAQ (reference sequence). Trimming at V came to 3 bases and at J to 10 bases, leaving 4 bases not matched to a gene. The CDR3 loop reads CASSFTSGRPEQFF. DNA of the CDR3: TGTGCCAGCAGCTTTACTAGCGGGAGGCCCGAGCAGTTCTTC.

This clone was detected a few times. V gene TRBV11-3 combines with J gene TRBJ2-3; no firm D call. V lost 1 base and J lost 6, with 5 bases in between. Germline assignment: CDR1 SGHNT and CDR2 YENEEA. The CDR3 is 12 residues long. CDR3: CASSLGVDTQYF. CDR3 coding DNA: TGTGCCAGCAGCTTAGGGGTGGATACGCAGTATTTT. Together with reference TRBV11-3 and TRBJ2-3, the CDR3 gives the full variable domain: EAGVVQSPRYKIIEKKQPVAFWCNPISGHNTLYWYLQNLGQGPELLIRYENEEAVDDSQLPKDRFSAERLKGVDSTLKIQPAELGDSAVYLCASSLGVDTQYFGPGTRLTVL.

This clone was observed a handful of times. This sequence joins TRBV6-1 and TRBJ1-5, with 7 bases fitting TRBD1. Germline CDR1 and CDR2: MNHNS and SASEGT. The CDR3 consists of 12 residues. Trimming removed 6 bases from V and 4 bases from J; junction bases left unmatched: 0. CDR3 sequence (DNA): TGTGCCAGCAGGACAGGGAATCAGCCCCAGCATTTT. Its translation is CASRTGNQPQHF.

V and J are TRBV7-9 and TRBJ2-7, with 11 positions matching TRBD2. Germline trimming cut 0 bases from V and 4 bases from J; bases unmatched to any gene: 2. The germline V gene has CDR1 SEHNR and CDR2 FQNEAQ (reference sequence). This CDR3 is 15 amino acids long. CDR3 nucleotide sequence: TGTGCCAGCAGCTTAGCGGCTAGCGGGGGGTACGAGCAGTACTTC. This gives the protein CASSLAASGGYEQYF.

V is TRBV5-6 and J is TRBJ2-7; 7 nucleotides agree with TRBD1. The CDR3 runs 14 residues. The J segment lost 0 bases and the V segment lost 4 bases, leaving 4 bases of the junction unmatched. Germline V gene lookup returns CDR1 SGHDT and CDR2 YYEEEE. The CDR3 coding sequence is TGTGCCAGCAGCCCACGGGACAGCTCCTACGAGCAGTACTTC. This encodes CASSPRDSSYEQYF.

V is TRBV2 and J is TRBJ2-3, with 9 bases that match TRBD2. Germline V CDR1 and CDR2: SNHLY, FYNNEI. The CDR3 spans 16 residues. V was clipped by 1 base and J by 1 base; unmatched bases: 3. CDR3 in amino acids: CASSEGSSGGTDTQYF. The CDR3 region has the DNA TGTGCCAGCAGTGAAGGATCTAGCGGGGGCACAGATACGCAGTATTTT.

This chain joins TRBV7-9 and TRBJ1-5, with D tentatively TRBD1 (5 bases). Germline assignment: CDR1 SEHNR and CDR2 FQNEAQ (reference sequence). V gave up 5 bases and J gave up 5 bases, with 19 bases separating them. This CDR3 is 16 amino acids long. The CDR3 sequence is CASSRGGGNYYQPQHF. CDR3 DNA: TGTGCCAGCAGCCGGGGTGGGGGGAATTACTATCAGCCCCAGCATTTT. Based on the CDR3 plus reference TRBV7-9 and TRBJ1-5, the full variable domain is DTGVSQNPRHKITKRGQNVTFRCDPISEHNRLYWYRQTLGQGPEFLTYFQNEAQLEKSRLLSDRFSAERPKGSFSTLEIQRTEQGDSAMYLCASSRGGGNYYQPQHFGDGTRLSIL.